The 16 T cell receptor beta chains presented below share a single source sample, sequenced in a study of T cells expressing NK-cell markers. Following a re-call of the 5' RACE reads, TCRdb has one entry per CDR3 protein and lacks DNA. The sample has about 460,000 distinct CDR3 sequences. Sequenced material: blood T cells: a sorted CD56 or NKG2C T cell subset, CD4+ or CD8+ T cells, or bulk PBMC T cells (not recorded which). The receptors derive from a woman aged 45-65 years in good health.

The genes are TRBV3-1 and TRBJ2-7; the TCRdb D gene call, TRBD1, has no DNA to confirm it. The CDR3 length is 14 residues. Per the germline V gene, CDR1 is LGHDT and CDR2 is YNNKEL (reference sequence). CDR3 protein: CASRPSRGLNEQYF.

The chain links TRBV3-1 to TRBJ2-1. The CDR3 length is 15 residues. CDR1 is LGHDT, CDR2 YNNKEL, per germline (reference sequence). CDR3: CASSQVPQSVNEQFF.

The chain carries TRBV5-1 and TRBJ2-1; TCRdb's D call, TRBD1, is unchecked because there is no DNA. The CDR3 spans 14 residues. Germline V lookup: CDR1 SGHRS, CDR2 YFSETQ. The CDR3 here is CASSPRAGLNEQFF.

The chain is built from TRBV9 and TRBJ2-1; TCRdb indicates TRBD2, and absent DNA this call remains unverified. Germline V gene lookup returns CDR1 SGDLS and CDR2 YYNGEE. The CDR3 has 15 amino acids. The CDR3 loop is CASSARLAGGNEQFF.

The V gene is TRBV20-1, the J gene TRBJ2-7; TCRdb outputs TRBD1, but without DNA this stays unchecked. CDR1 is DFQATT and CDR2 is SNEGSKA in the germline V gene (reference sequence). There are 14 residues in the CDR3. The CDR3 reads CSADSGLVGDEQYF.

J is TRBJ2-7 and V is TRBV29-1; the D call from TCRdb, TRBD1, cannot be confirmed without DNA. Germline lookup yields CDR1 SQVTM and CDR2 ANQGSEA. The CDR3 loop spans 14 amino acids. The CDR3 sequence: CSAAARAESYEQYF.

The chain couples TRBV9 to TRBJ2-5; without DNA, the TCRdb call of TRBD1 cannot be checked. Germline CDR1 and CDR2: SGDLS and YYNGEE. This CDR3 region has 16 residues. This chain's CDR3 is CASSSAQGGLGETQYF.

The CDR3 loop reads CASSPGLSQETQYF. The gene calls are TRBV7-7 and TRBJ2-5; TCRdb gives TRBD1 as the D gene, but with no DNA this cannot be confirmed. CDR1 and CDR2 (germline): SSHAT, FNYEAQ (reference sequence). CDR3 length: 14 amino acids.

The V gene is TRBV20-1, the J gene TRBJ2-7; there is no DNA to check the TCRdb D call of TRBD1. Looked up from germline, CDR1 is DFQATT and CDR2 is SNEGSKA (reference sequence). The CDR3 spans 13 residues. CDR3 amino acids: CSAKIWGISEQYF.

The chain has TRBV20-1 and TRBJ2-1; TCRdb outputs TRBD2, but without DNA this stays unchecked. Germline CDR1 DFQATT, CDR2 SNEGSKA (reference sequence). The CDR3 loop spans 15 amino acids. CDR3 sequence: CSARVGGRVWGEQFF.

The CDR3 spells CASSNDRNEQFF. The chain links TRBV12-3 or TRBV12-4 to TRBJ2-1; TCRdb picks TRBD1, but there is no DNA to check that call. CDR3 length equals 12 residues.

The V gene is TRBV5-1, the J gene TRBJ1-1. Germline CDR1 and CDR2: SGHRS and YFSETQ. CDR3 length: 13 residues. Here the CDR3 reads CASSPIDSTEAFF. The entire variable domain, with the rest obtained from reference TRBV5-1 and TRBJ1-1, is as follows: KAGVTQTPRYLIKTRGQQVTLSCSPISGHRSVSWYQQTPGQGLQFLFEYFSETQRNKGNFPGRFSGRQFSNSRSEMNVSTLELGDSALYLCASSPIDSTEAFFGQGTRLTVV.

The chain couples TRBV12-3 or TRBV12-4 to TRBJ2-5; TCRdb designates TRBD2, a call that cannot be tested without DNA. The CDR3 consists of 14 residues. The CDR3 region is CASSLRRQEETQYF.

The chain's CDR3 is CASSLSGVVSYEQYF. V and J are TRBV5-1 and TRBJ2-7; there is no DNA to check the TCRdb D call of TRBD1. The CDR3 extends over 15 amino acids. Germline CDR1 SGHRS, CDR2 YFSETQ.

The V and J genes are TRBV13 and TRBJ2-1. Germline V lookup: CDR1 PRHDT, CDR2 FYEKMQ (reference sequence). CDR3 length: 17 amino acids. The CDR3 protein is CASSPTLWPRSYNEQFF.

This chain links TRBV20-1 with TRBJ2-3; TCRdb calls TRBD2, which cannot be checked without DNA. This CDR3 comprises 16 residues. CDR1 DFQATT and CDR2 SNEGSKA come from the germline V gene (reference sequence). The CDR3 sequence is CSARVGGLAGADTQYF.